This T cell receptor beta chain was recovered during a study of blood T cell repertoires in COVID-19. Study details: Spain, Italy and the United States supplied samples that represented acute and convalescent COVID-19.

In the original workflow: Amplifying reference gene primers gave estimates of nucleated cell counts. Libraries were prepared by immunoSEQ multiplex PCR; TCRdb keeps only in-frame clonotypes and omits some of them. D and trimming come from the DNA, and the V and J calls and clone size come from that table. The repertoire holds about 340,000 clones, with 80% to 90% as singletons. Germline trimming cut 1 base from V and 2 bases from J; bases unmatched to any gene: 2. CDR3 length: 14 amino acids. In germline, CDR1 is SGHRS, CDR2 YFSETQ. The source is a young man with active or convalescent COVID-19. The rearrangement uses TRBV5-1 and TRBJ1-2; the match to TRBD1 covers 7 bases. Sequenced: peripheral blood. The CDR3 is CASSLRRGNYGYTF. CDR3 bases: TGCGCCAGCAGCTTGCGCAGGGGGAACTATGGCTACACCTTC.